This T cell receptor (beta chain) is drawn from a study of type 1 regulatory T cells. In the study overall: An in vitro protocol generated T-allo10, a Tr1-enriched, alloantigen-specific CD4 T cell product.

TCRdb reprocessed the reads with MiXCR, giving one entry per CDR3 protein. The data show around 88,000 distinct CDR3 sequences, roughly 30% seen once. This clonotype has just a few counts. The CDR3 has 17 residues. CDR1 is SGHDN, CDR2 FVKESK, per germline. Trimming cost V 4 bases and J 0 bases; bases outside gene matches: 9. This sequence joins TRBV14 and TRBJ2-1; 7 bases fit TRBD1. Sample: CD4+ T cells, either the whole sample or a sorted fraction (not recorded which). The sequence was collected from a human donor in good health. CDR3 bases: TGTGCCAGCAGCCGAGCCACAGGGGCCGGCTCCTACAATGAGCAGTTCTTC. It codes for CASSRATGAGSYNEQFF.